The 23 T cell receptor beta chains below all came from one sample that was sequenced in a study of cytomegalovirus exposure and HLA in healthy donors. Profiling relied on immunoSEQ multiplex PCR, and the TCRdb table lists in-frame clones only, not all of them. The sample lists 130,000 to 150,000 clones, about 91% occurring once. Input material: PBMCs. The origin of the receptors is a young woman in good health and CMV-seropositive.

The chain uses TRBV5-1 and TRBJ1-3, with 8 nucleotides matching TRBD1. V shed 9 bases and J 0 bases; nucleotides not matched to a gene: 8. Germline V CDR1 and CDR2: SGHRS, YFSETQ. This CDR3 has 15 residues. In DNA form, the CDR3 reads TGCGCCACCTTCCTGGGGACAGGCTCTGGAAACACCATATATTTT. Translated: CATFLGTGSGNTIYF.

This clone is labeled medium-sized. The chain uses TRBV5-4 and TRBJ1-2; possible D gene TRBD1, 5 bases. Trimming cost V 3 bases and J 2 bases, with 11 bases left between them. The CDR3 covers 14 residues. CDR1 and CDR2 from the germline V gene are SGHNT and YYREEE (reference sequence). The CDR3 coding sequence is TGTGCCAGCAGCTCGGGGGAACCAAACTATGGCTACACCTTC. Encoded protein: CASSSGEPNYGYTF. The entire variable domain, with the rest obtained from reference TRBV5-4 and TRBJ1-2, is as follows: ETGVTQSPTHLIKTRGQQVTLRCSSQSGHNTVSWYQQALGQGPQFIFQYYREEENGRGNFPPRFSGLQFPNYSSELNVNALELDDSALYLCASSSGEPNYGYTFGSGTRLTVV.

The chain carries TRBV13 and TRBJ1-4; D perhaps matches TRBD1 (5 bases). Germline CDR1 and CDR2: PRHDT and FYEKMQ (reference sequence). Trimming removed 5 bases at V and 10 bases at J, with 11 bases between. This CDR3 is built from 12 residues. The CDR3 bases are TGTGCCAGCAGCCAAGGAAGGGGAAAACTGTTTTTT. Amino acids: CASSQGRGKLFF.

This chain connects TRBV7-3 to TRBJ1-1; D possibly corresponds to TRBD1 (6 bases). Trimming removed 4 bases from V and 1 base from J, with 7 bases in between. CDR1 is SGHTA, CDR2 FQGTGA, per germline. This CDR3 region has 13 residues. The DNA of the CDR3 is TGTGCCAGCAGCTCGGACAGGAACACTGAAGCTTTCTTT. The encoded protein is CASSSDRNTEAFF.

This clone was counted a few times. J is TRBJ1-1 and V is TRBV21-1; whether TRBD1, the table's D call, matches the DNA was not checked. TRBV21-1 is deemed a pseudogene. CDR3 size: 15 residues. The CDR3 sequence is CASCRDRGRNTEAFF. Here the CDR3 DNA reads TGTGCCAGCTGCCGGGACAGGGGGCGGAACACTGAAGCTTTCTTT.

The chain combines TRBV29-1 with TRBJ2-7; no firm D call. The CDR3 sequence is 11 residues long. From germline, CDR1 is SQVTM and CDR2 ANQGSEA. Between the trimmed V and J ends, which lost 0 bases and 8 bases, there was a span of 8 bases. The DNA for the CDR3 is TGCAGCGTTGAAGATCTTGGCCAGCAGTACTTC. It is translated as CSVEDLGQQYF.

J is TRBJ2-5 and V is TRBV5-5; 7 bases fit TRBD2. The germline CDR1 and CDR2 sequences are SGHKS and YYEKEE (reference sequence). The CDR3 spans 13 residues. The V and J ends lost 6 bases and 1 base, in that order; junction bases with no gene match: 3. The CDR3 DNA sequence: TGTGCCAGCAACTCGGGGGGCCAAGAGACCCAGTACTTC. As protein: CASNSGGQETQYF.

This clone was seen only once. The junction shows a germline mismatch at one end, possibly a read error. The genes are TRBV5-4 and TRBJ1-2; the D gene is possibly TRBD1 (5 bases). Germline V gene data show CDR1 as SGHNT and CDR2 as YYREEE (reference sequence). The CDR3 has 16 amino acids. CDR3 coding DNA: TGTGCCAGCAGCCTCGGAAGGGGTTTCCCTAACTATGGCTACTCCTTC. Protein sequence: CASSLGRGFPNYGYSF.

The CDR3 DNA is TGCGCCAGCAGCTTACACACGACTAGCGGGGGAAAGACCCAGTACTTC. Its protein product is CASSLHTTSGGKTQYF. This chain joins TRBV5-1 and TRBJ2-5; 12 nucleotides line up with TRBD2. Trimming cost V 2 bases and J 6 bases; bases outside gene matches: 8. CDR3 length: 16 amino acids. CDR1 is SGHRS, CDR2 YFSETQ, per germline.

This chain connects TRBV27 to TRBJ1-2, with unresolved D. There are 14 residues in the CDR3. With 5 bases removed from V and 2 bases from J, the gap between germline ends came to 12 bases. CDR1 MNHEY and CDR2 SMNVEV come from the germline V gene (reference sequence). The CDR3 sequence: CASSRRRENYGYTF. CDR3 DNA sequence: TGTGCCAGCAGTCGCCGGAGAGAAAACTATGGCTACACCTTC.

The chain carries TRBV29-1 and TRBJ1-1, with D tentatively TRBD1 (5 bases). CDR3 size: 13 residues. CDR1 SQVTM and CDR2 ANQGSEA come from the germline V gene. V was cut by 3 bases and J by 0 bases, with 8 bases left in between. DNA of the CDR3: TGCAGCGTTGAGACAGCAATGAACACTGAAGCTTTCTTT. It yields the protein CSVETAMNTEAFF.

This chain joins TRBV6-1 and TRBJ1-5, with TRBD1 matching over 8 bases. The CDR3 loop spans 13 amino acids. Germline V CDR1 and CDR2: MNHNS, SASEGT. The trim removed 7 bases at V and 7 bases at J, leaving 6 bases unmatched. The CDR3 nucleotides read TGTGCCAGCACGGACAGGGCTGAGCAGCCCCAGCATTTT. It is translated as CASTDRAEQPQHF.

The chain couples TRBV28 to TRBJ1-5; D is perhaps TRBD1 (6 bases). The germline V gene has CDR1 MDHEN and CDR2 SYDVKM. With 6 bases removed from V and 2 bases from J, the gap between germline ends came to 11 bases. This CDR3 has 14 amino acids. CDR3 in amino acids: CASRSWTGNQPQHF. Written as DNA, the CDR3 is TGTGCCAGCAGATCCTGGACAGGCAATCAGCCCCAGCATTTT.

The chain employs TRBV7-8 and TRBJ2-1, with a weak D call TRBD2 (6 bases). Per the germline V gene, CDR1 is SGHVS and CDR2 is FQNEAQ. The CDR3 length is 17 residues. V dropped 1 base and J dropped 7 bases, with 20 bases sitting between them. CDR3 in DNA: TGTGCCAGCAGCTTAGACGGAGGGGCTAGAGTGGAGAATGAGCAGTTCTTC. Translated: CASSLDGGARVENEQFF.

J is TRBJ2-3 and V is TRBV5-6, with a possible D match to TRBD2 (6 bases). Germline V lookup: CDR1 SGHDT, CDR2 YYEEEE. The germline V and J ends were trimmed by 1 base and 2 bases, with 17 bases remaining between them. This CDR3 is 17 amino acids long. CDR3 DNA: TGTGCCAGCAGCTTGTTCTCTAGCGCCAAGAACACAGATACGCAGTATTTT. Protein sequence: CASSLFSSAKNTDTQYF.

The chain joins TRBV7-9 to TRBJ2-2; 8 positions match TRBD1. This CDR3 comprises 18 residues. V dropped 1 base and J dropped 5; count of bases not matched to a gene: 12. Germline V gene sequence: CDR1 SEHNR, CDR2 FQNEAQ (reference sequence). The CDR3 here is CASSLGAGGAYLTGELFF. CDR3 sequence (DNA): TGTGCCAGCAGCTTAGGCGCAGGGGGCGCCTATCTGACCGGGGAGCTGTTTTTT.

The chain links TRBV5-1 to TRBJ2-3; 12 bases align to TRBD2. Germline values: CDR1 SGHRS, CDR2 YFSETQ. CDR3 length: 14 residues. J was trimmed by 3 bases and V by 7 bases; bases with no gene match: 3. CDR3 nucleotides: TGCGCCAGCCAGACTAGCGGGGGAACAGATACGCAGTATTTT. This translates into CASQTSGGTDTQYF.

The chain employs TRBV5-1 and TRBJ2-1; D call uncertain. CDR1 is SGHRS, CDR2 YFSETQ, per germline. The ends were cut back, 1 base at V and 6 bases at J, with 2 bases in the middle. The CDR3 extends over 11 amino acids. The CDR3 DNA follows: TGCGCCAGCAGCTTGCGCAATGAGCAGTTCTTC. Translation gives CASSLRNEQFF.

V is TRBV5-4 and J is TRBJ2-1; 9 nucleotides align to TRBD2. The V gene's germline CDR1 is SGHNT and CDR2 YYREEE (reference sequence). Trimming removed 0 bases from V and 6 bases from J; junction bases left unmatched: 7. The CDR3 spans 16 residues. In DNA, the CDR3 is TGTGCCAGCAGCTTGGTGGTGACTAGCGGTGCCAATGAGCAGTTCTTC. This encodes CASSLVVTSGANEQFF.

As DNA, the CDR3 is TGTGCCAGCAGCCAAAGACAGGGAGTCACTGAAGCTTTCTTT. Encoded protein: CASSQRQGVTEAFF. This chain joins TRBV7-3 and TRBJ1-1, with 7 bases identical to TRBD1. The CDR3 sequence is 14 residues long. The V gene end was trimmed by 5 bases and the J gene end by 4 bases; junction bases not matched to a gene: 7. The germline V gene has CDR1 SGHTA and CDR2 FQGTGA.

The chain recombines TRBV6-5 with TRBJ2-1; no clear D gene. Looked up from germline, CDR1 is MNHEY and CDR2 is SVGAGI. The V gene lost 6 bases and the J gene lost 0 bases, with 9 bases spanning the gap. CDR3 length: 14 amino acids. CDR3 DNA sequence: TGTGCCAGCAGACCGACATACTCCTACAATGAGCAGTTCTTC. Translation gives CASRPTYSYNEQFF.

The CDR3 reads CASSSPVSGSSHEQFF. In DNA form, the CDR3 reads TGTGCCAGCAGTTCTCCGGTGAGCGGGAGCTCCCATGAGCAGTTCTTC. The chain employs TRBV28 and TRBJ2-1, with 8 bases that match TRBD2. Germline V gene lookup returns CDR1 MDHEN and CDR2 SYDVKM. The junction had 13 bases not matched to a gene; V was cut back by 4 bases and J by 8 bases. This CDR3 region has 16 residues.

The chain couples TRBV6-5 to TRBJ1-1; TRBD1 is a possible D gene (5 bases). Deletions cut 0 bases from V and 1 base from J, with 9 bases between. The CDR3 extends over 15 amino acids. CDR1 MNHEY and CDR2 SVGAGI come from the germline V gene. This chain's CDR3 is CASSYSGVQNTEAFF. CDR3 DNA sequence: TGTGCCAGCAGTTACTCAGGGGTACAGAACACTGAAGCTTTCTTT.